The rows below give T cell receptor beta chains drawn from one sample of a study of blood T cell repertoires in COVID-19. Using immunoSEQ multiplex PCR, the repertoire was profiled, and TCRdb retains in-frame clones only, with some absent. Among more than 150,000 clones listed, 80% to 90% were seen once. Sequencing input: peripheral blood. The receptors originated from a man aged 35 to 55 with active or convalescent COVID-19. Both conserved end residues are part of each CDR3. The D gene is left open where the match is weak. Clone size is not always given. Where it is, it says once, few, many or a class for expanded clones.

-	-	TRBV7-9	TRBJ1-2	CASSPDGDYGYTF	TGTGCCAGCAGTCCAGACGGAGACTATGGCTACACCTTC
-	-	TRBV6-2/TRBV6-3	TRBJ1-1	CASSYYYEAFF	TGTGCCAGCAGTTACTATTATGAAGCTTTCTTT
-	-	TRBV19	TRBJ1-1	CASTPVGGSEAFF	TGTGCCAGTACCCCCGTCGGAGGGTCTGAAGCTTTCTTT
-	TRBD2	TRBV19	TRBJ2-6	CASSSKQRGGLSGANVLTF	TGTGCCAGTAGCTCAAAACAGCGGGGGGGCCTCTCTGGGGCCAACGTCCTGACTTTC
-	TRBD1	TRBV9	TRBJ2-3	CGSSLRRGNQIPGTGGPDTQYF	TGTGGATCATCTCTGAGGCGGGGGAACCAAATACCCGGGACAGGGGGCCCAGATACGCAGTATTTT
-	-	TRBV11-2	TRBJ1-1	CASTGLLNTEAFF	TGTGCCAGCACAGGACTCCTGAACACTGAAGCTTTCTTT
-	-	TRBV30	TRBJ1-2	CAWSSRQGRWAEGYTF	TGTGCCTGGAGTAGTCGTCAGGGGCGATGGGCTGAGGGCTACACCTTC
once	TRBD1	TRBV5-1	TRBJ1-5	CASSRRPGGDQPQHF	TGCGCCAGCAGCCGTAGGCCAGGGGGTGATCAGCCCCAGCATTTT
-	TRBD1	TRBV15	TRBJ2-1	CATAADRGYNEQFF	TGTGCCACCGCCGCGGACAGGGGCTACAATGAGCAGTTCTTC
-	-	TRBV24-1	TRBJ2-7	CATSRQVTYEQYF	TGTGCCACCAGTAGACAGGTAACCTACGAGCAGTACTTC
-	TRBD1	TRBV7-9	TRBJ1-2	CASSLNPGGTYGYTF	TGTGCCAGCAGCTTAAATCCAGGGGGCACCTATGGCTACACCTTC
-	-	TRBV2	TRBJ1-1	CASKRDMNTEAFF	TGTGCCAGCAAAAGAGACATGAACACTGAAGCTTTCTTT
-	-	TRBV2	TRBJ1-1	CASSAPPLEAFF	TGTGCCAGCAGTGCGCCACCACTCGAAGCTTTCTTT
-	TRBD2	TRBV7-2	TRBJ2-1	CASSFLAGGGHNEQFF	TGTGCCAGCAGCTTCTTAGCGGGGGGCGGACACAATGAGCAGTTCTTC
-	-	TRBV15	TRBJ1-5	CATSRATGLNQPQHF	TGTGCCACCAGCAGAGCGACGGGACTTAATCAGCCCCAGCATTTT
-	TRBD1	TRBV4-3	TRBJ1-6	CASSQGPQGVTYNSPLHF	TGCGCCAGCAGCCAGGGGCCCCAGGGGGTGACCTATAATTCACCCCTCCACTTT
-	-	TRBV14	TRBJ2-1	CASSNGLTAWNNEQFF	TGTGCCAGCAGCAACGGACTCACAGCTTGGAACAATGAGCAGTTCTTC
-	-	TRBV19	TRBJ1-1	CASSFGVGTEAFF	TGTGCCAGTAGCTTTGGAGTGGGCACTGAAGCTTTCTTT
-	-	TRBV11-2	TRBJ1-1	CASSPPGRGTEAFF	TGTGCCAGCAGCCCGCCGGGCCGGGGAACTGAAGCTTTCTTT
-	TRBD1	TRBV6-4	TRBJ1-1	CASHRTGNTEAFF	TGTGCCAGCCATCGGACAGGGAACACTGAAGCTTTCTTT
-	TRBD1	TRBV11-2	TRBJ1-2	CASSSLQGGNYGYTF	TGTGCCAGCAGCTCGTTACAGGGGGGTAACTATGGCTACACCTTC
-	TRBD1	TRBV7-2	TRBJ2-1	CASEGQAYNEQFF	TGTGCCAGCGAGGGACAGGCATACAATGAGCAGTTCTTC
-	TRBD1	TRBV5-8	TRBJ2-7	CASSSTGTGYEQYF	TGTGCCAGCAGCTCCACCGGGACAGGGTACGAGCAGTACTTC
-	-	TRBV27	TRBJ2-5	CASSGTKETQYF	TGTGCCAGCAGTGGGACAAAAGAGACCCAGTACTTC
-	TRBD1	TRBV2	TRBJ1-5	CASRIGTGKINQPQHF	TGTGCCAGCAGGATTGGGACAGGGAAGATCAATCAGCCCCAGCATTTT
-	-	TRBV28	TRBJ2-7	CASSSRSVYEQYF	TGTGCCAGCAGTTCCCGGTCGGTTTACGAGCAGTACTTC
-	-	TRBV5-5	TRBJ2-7	CASSLVPDPYEQYF	TGTGCCAGCAGCTTGGTGCCAGATCCCTACGAGCAGTACTTC
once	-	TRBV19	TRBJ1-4	CASSTRDGEKLFF	TGTGCCAGTAGTACCAGGGATGGTGAAAAACTGTTTTTT
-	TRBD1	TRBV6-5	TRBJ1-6	CASSSRQGNSPLHF	TGTGCCAGCAGTTCCCGACAGGGCAATTCACCCCTCCACTTT
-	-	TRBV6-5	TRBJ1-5	CASSFTGRNQPQHF	TGTGCCAGCAGTTTTACAGGTCGCAATCAGCCCCAGCATTTT
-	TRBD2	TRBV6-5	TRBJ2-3	CASSGASGGRDTQYF	TGTGCCAGCAGCGGAGCTAGCGGGGGCCGAGATACGCAGTATTTT
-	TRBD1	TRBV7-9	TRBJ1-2	CASSSETGGGYYGYTF	TGTGCCAGCAGCTCGGAGACAGGGGGCGGCTACTATGGCTACACCTTC
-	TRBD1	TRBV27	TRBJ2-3	CASSSSGDSNTDTQYF	TGTGCCAGCAGCTCATCAGGGGACAGTAACACAGATACGCAGTATTTT
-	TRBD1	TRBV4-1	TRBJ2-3	CASSLQGGGTQYF	TGCGCCAGCAGCTTACAGGGGGGAGGTACGCAGTATTTT
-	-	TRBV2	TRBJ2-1	CASSELEGTYNEQFF	TGTGCCAGCAGTGAATTGGAGGGGACCTACAATGAGCAGTTCTTC
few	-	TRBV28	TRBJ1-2	CASSLGGYGYTF	TGTGCCAGCAGTTTGGGGGGCTATGGCTACACCTTC
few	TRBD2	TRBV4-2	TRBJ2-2	CASSQDPSGNPGELFF	TGTGCCAGCAGCCAAGACCCTAGCGGGAATCCCGGGGAGCTGTTTTTT
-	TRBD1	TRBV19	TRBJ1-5	CASSMDTGGNQPQHF	TGTGCCAGTAGTATGGACACAGGGGGGAATCAGCCCCAGCATTTT
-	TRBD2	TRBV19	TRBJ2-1	CASSRGGLNEQFF	TGTGCCAGTAGTAGGGGGGGGTTAAATGAGCAGTTCTTC
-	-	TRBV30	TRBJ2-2	CAWSSFQTGELFF	TGTGCCTGGAGCAGTTTCCAAACCGGGGAGCTGTTTTTT
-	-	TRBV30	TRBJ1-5	CAWSYSSNQPQHF	TGTGCCTGGAGTTACAGTAGCAATCAGCCCCAGCATTTT